The rows below give T cell receptor beta chains drawn from one sample of a study of blood T cell repertoires in COVID-19. The assay was immunoSEQ multiplex PCR, and TCRdb's table has in-frame clones only and misses some. There are 350,000 to 400,000 clones in the sample; more than 75% occur only once, and about 1.9% lies in the top ten. The sample consisted of PBMCs or T cells enriched from blood (not recorded which). The receptors were gathered from a man aged 35 to 55 in a cohort exposed to, infected with or recovered from COVID-19 (not recorded which). Both conserved end residues are part of each CDR3. The D gene is left open where the match is weak. Clone size is stated in some rows and not others, as once, few, many or a class when expanded.

>TRBJ2-5|.|TRBV5-1|13|TRBD1
CASSPGQGKTQYF
TGCGCCAGCAGCCCAGGACAGGGGAAGACCCAGTACTTC
>TRBJ2-7|.|TRBV11-2|16|TRBD1
CASSFGPSSTGQEQYF
TGTGCCAGCAGCTTTGGTCCCTCTTCGACAGGGCAAGAGCAGTACTTC
>TRBJ2-2|.|TRBV15|13|.
CATSSARGGELFF
TGTGCCACCAGCAGTGCCAGGGGAGGGGAGCTGTTTTTT
>TRBJ1-4|.|TRBV4-2|15|.
CASSQERTVNEKLFF
TGTGCCAGCAGCCAAGAACGCACAGTTAATGAAAAACTGTTTTTT
>TRBJ1-1|.|TRBV5-1|14|TRBD1
CASSMDRGNTEAFF
TGCGCCAGCAGCATGGACAGGGGGAACACTGAAGCTTTCTTT
>TRBJ2-2|.|TRBV4-2|17|.
CASSQVGGIEGVGELFF
TGTGCCAGCAGCCAAGTTGGCGGGATAGAAGGTGTCGGGGAGCTGTTTTTT
>TRBJ2-1|.|TRBV19|18|TRBD2
CASSMWGGEGSPRNEQFF
TGTGCCAGTAGTATGTGGGGGGGTGAGGGGAGTCCTCGCAATGAGCAGTTCTTC
>TRBJ2-5|.|TRBV21-1|16|.
CASTPKGRTGIETQYF
TGTGCCAGCACTCCGAAGGGTAGGACAGGGATAGAGACCCAGTACTTC
>TRBJ1-6|.|TRBV10-3|15|.
CAISETSSYNSPLHF
TGTGCCATCAGTGAGACGAGCTCCTATAATTCACCCCTCCACTTT
>TRBJ1-3|.|TRBV30|13|TRBD1
CAWEGQKGNTIYF
TGTGCCTGGGAGGGACAGAAAGGAAACACCATATATTTT
>TRBJ2-1|once|TRBV6-4|15|TRBD1
CASSDGQGAYNEQFF
TGTGCCAGCAGTGATGGTCAGGGGGCCTACAATGAGCAGTTCTTC
>TRBJ2-5|.|TRBV28|14|TRBD2
CASSQAGVLETQYF
TGTGCCAGCAGCCAAGCGGGAGTATTAGAGACCCAGTACTTC
>TRBJ1-3|few|TRBV28|15|.
CASSSFGRVGNTIYF
TGTGCCAGCAGTTCGTTCGGGAGGGTTGGAAACACCATATATTTT
>TRBJ2-1|.|TRBV6-4|16|TRBD2
CASSDSRLAGSNEQFF
TGTGCCAGCAGTGACTCGAGGCTAGCGGGTAGCAATGAGCAGTTCTTC
>TRBJ1-6|once|TRBV3-1/TRBV3-2|15|TRBD1
CASSQVTGVRSPLHF
TGTGCCAGCAGCCAAGTGACAGGGGTCCGGTCACCCCTCCACTTT
>TRBJ2-1|few|TRBV11-2|16|TRBD1
CASSLAPGTGGGEQFF
TGTGCCAGCAGCTTAGCCCCCGGGACAGGGGGGGGTGAGCAGTTCTTC
>TRBJ1-2|once|TRBV27|13|.
CASTPGLGGGYTF
TGTGCCAGCACCCCGGGTCTCGGAGGCGGCTACACCTTC
>TRBJ2-7|.|TRBV29-1|13|TRBD1
CSTRQGGSYEQYF
TGCAGCACACGACAGGGGGGATCCTACGAGCAGTACTTC
>TRBJ1-1|.|TRBV29-1|13|TRBD1
CSVVRTGNTEAFF
TGCAGCGTTGTGCGGACAGGGAACACTGAAGCTTTCTTT
>TRBJ2-7|.|TRBV18|16|TRBD2
CASSPGASGRTYEQYF
TGTGCCAGCTCACCTGGGGCTAGCGGGAGGACTTACGAGCAGTACTTC
>TRBJ2-3|once|TRBV28|16|.
CASSYHPGRGADTQYF
TGTGCCAGCAGCTACCACCCGGGCAGGGGGGCAGATACGCAGTATTTT
>TRBJ2-3|.|TRBV30|14|.
CAWSVPGRGDTQYF
TGTGCCTGGAGTGTACCCGGCCGGGGAGATACGCAGTATTTT
>TRBJ2-1|.|TRBV28|12|.
CASSLGRDKQFF
TGTGCCAGCAGTTTAGGTCGGGACAAGCAGTTCTTC
>TRBJ2-2|.|TRBV5-4|15|.
CATTGGGTNTGELFF
TGTGCCACCACGGGTGGCGGGACGAACACCGGGGAGCTGTTTTTT
>TRBJ2-3|.|TRBV30|13|.
CAWRTVAVDTQYF
TGTGCCTGGAGAACGGTAGCAGTAGATACGCAGTATTTT
>TRBJ2-3|few|TRBV19|14|.
CASKKGGIPDTQYF
TGTGCCAGTAAAAAAGGGGGAATCCCAGATACGCAGTATTTT
>TRBJ2-3|.|TRBV4-1|17|TRBD2
CASSPGTSGSIPDTQYF
TGCGCCAGCAGCCCGGGGACTAGCGGGAGCATCCCAGATACGCAGTATTTT
>TRBJ2-3|.|TRBV7-9|16|.
CASSPGTYLSTDTQYF
TGTGCCAGCAGCCCTGGGACTTACCTTAGCACAGATACGCAGTATTTT
>TRBJ1-1|.|TRBV18|16|.
CASSPPSRVRNTEAFF
TGTGCCAGCTCACCACCGAGCAGGGTGAGGAACACTGAAGCTTTCTTT
>TRBJ2-7|.|TRBV27|16|TRBD2
CASSLGWGGRVFEQYF
TGTGCCAGCAGTTTGGGGTGGGGCGGGAGAGTATTCGAGCAGTACTTC
>TRBJ2-7|.|TRBV3-1/TRBV3-2|13|TRBD1
CASSLTGVNEQYF
TGTGCCAGCAGCCTTACAGGGGTCAACGAGCAGTACTTC
>TRBJ2-7|.|TRBV6-5|13|TRBD1
CASSTDRRNEQYF
TGTGCCAGCAGTACGGACAGGCGAAACGAGCAGTACTTC
>TRBJ2-4|once|TRBV5-6|16|TRBD2
CASSLAAGGWENIQYF
TGTGCCAGCAGCTTGGCAGCGGGAGGCTGGGAAAACATTCAGTACTTC
>TRBJ2-3|few|TRBV18|17|.
CASSGWGDSHFQRTQYF
TGTGCCAGCTCAGGGTGGGGAGACTCCCATTTCCAGAGGACGCAGTATTTT
>TRBJ1-4|few|TRBV5-1|14|.
CASSLSQPNEKLFF
TGCGCCAGCAGCTTGTCACAGCCGAATGAAAAACTGTTTTTT
>TRBJ1-2|.|TRBV7-8|15|.
CASSQSERANYGYTF
TGTGCCAGCAGCCAGTCAGAGCGAGCTAACTATGGCTACACCTTC
>TRBJ2-7|.|TRBV5-1|14|TRBD1
CASSKGQGLGEQYF
TGCGCCAGCAGCAAGGGACAGGGCCTGGGCGAGCAGTACTTC
>TRBJ2-1|.|TRBV6-5|14|TRBD1
CASDRTGGRDEQFF
TGTGCCAGCGACAGGACAGGGGGCAGGGATGAGCAGTTCTTC
>TRBJ2-1|.|TRBV19|16|TRBD2
CASSIDQTSGINEQFF
TGTGCCAGTAGTATAGATCAGACTAGCGGGATCAATGAGCAGTTCTTC
>TRBJ2-5|.|TRBV27|14|TRBD1
CASSLDRGQETQYF
TGTGCCAGCAGTCTTGACAGGGGGCAAGAGACCCAGTACTTC
>TRBJ2-5|.|TRBV6-5|14|TRBD1
CASGVGQGEETQYF
TGTGCCAGTGGGGTTGGACAGGGAGAAGAGACCCAGTACTTC
>TRBJ1-1|.|TRBV5-5|15|TRBD1
CASSSEGGPGTEAFF
TGTGCCAGCAGCTCCGAAGGGGGCCCCGGGACTGAAGCTTTCTTT
>TRBJ2-2|once|TRBV7-9|17|.
CASSLSLGGTFTGELFF
TGTGCCAGCAGCTTATCCCTGGGAGGAACTTTCACCGGGGAGCTGTTTTTT
>TRBJ2-7|.|TRBV11-2|15|.
CASSSLKDSSYEQYF
TGTGCCAGCAGCTCGTTGAAGGACAGTTCCTACGAGCAGTACTTC
>TRBJ2-7|.|TRBV5-4|14|TRBD2
CASSLGREGYEQYF
TGTGCCAGCAGCTTGGGGCGGGAGGGCTATGAGCAGTACTTC
>TRBJ2-3|.|TRBV11-1|16|.
CASSFQLEPSTDTQYF
TGTGCCAGCAGCTTTCAACTAGAGCCTAGCACAGATACGCAGTATTTT
>TRBJ1-1|.|TRBV6-2/TRBV6-3|13|TRBD1
CASSQHRGPEAFF
TGTGCCAGCAGCCAACACAGGGGGCCTGAAGCTTTCTTT
>TRBJ2-5|.|TRBV30|12|.
CAWSSERETQYF
TGTGCCTGGAGTTCAGAGCGGGAGACCCAGTACTTC
>TRBJ1-2|.|TRBV7-2|17|TRBD1
CASSFGQGQTANYGYTF
TGTGCCAGCAGCTTCGGACAGGGGCAAACTGCTAACTATGGCTACACCTTC
>TRBJ2-7|.|TRBV6-2/TRBV6-3|13|.
CASSADFPLEQYF
TGTGCCAGCAGTGCCGACTTTCCGTTGGAGCAGTACTTC
>TRBJ2-7|.|TRBV18|17|.
CASSPGGWRAREYEQYF
TGTGCCAGCTCACCCGGCGGCTGGCGGGCCCGGGAATACGAGCAGTACTTC
>TRBJ1-3|.|TRBV23-1|15|TRBD1
CASSLTGGSGNTIYF
TGCGCCAGCAGTCTAACAGGGGGATCTGGAAACACCATATATTTT
>TRBJ1-1|.|TRBV28|15|TRBD1
CASVGQGRLNTEAFF
TGTGCCAGCGTAGGACAGGGGAGACTTAACACTGAAGCTTTCTTT
>TRBJ1-2|.|TRBV2|12|.
CASNRDDYGYTF
TGTGCCAGCAACAGGGACGACTATGGCTACACCTTC
>TRBJ2-7|.|TRBV7-2|13|TRBD1
CASSPGQGYEQYF
TGTGCCAGCAGCCCAGGACAGGGCTACGAGCAGTACTTC
>TRBJ1-1|.|TRBV27|16|.
CASSSFYQGRGTEAFF
TGTGCCAGCAGTTCTTTTTATCAGGGTCGTGGCACTGAAGCTTTCTTT
>TRBJ2-3|once|TRBV6-4|15|TRBD1
CASSDSRQGADTQYF
TGTGCCAGCAGTGACTCTAGGCAGGGGGCAGATACGCAGTATTTT